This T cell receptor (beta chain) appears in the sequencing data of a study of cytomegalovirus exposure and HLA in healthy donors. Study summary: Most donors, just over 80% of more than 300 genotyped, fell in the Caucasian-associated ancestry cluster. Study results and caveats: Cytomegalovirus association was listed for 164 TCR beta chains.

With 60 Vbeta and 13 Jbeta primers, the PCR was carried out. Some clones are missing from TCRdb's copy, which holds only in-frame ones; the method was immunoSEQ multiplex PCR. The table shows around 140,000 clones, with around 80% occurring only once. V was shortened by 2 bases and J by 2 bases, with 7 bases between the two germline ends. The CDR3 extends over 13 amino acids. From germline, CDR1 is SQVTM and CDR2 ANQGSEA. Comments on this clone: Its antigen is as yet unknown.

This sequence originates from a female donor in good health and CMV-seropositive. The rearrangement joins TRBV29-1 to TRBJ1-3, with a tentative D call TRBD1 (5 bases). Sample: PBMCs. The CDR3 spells CSVEPRAGNTIYF. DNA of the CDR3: TGCAGCGTTGAACCCAGGGCTGGAAACACCATATATTTT.